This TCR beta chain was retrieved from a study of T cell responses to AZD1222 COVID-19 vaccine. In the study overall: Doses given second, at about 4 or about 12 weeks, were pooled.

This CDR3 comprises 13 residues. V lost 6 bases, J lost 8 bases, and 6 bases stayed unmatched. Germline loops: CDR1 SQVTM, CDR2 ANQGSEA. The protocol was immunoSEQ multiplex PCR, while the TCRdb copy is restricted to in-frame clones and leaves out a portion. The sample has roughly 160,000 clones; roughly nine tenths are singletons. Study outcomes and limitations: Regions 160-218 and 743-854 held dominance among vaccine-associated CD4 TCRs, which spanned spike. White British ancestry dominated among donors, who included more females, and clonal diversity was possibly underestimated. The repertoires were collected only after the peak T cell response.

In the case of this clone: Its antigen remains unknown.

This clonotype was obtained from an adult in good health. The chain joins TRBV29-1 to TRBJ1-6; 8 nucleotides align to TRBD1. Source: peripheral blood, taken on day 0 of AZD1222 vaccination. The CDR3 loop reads CSVAGGRDSPLHF. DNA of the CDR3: TGCAGCGTGGCAGGGGGCCGAGATTCACCCCTCCACTTT. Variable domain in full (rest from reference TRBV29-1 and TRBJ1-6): SAVISQKPSRDICQRGTSLTIQCQVDSQVTMMFWYRQQPGQSLTLIATANQGSEATYESGFVIDKFPISRPNLTFSTLTVSNMSPEDSSIYLCSVAGGRDSPLHFGNGTRLTVT.